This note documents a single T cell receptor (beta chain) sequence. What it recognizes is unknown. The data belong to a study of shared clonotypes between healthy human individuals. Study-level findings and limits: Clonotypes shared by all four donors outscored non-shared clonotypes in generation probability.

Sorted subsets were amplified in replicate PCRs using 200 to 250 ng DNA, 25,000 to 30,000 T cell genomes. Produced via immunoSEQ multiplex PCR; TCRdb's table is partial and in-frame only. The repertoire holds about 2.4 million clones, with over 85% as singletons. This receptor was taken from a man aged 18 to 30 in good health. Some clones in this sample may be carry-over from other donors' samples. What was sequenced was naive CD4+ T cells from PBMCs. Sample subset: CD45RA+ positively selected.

The CDR3 DNA sequence: TGTGCCAGCAGTTCAGACTCCCGCTCTGGGGCCAACGTCCTGACTTTC. This codes for CASSSDSRSGANVLTF. This chain connects TRBV6-6 to TRBJ2-6, with no clear D. Trimming pared 4 bases from V and 0 bases from J, leaving 10 bases between. The germline gives CDR1 MNHNY, CDR2 SVGAGI (reference sequence). This CDR3 region has 16 residues.